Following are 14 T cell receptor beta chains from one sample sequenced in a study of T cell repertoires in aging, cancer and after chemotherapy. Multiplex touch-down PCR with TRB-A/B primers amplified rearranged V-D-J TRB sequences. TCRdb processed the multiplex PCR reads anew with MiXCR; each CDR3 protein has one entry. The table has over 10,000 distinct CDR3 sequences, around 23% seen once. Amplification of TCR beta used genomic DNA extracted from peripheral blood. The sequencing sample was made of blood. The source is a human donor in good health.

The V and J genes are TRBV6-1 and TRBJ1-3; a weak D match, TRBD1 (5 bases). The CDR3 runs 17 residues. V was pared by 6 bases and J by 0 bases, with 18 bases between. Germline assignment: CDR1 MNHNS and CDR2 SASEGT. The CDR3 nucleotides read TGTGCCAGCAGAACCACCGTAGGGGTGGCCTCTGGAAACACCATATATTTT. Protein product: CASRTTVGVASGNTIYF.

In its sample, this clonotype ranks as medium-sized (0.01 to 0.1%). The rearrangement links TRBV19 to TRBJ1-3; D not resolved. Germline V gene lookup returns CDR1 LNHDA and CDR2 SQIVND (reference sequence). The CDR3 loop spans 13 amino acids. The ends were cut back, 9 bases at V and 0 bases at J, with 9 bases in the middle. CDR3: CASRHISGNTIYF. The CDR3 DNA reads TGTGCCAGCAGACATATCTCTGGAAACACCATATATTTT.

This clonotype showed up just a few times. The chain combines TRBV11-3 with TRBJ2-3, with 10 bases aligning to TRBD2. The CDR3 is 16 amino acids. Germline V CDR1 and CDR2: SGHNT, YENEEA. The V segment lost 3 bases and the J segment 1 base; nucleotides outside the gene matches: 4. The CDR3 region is CASSFASGGCTDTQYF. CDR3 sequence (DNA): TGTGCCAGCAGCTTCGCTAGCGGGGGTTGCACAGATACGCAGTATTTT. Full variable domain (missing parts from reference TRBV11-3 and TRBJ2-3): EAGVVQSPRYKIIEKKQPVAFWCNPISGHNTLYWYLQNLGQGPELLIRYENEEAVDDSQLPKDRFSAERLKGVDSTLKIQPAELGDSAVYLCASSFASGGCTDTQYFGPGTRLTVL.

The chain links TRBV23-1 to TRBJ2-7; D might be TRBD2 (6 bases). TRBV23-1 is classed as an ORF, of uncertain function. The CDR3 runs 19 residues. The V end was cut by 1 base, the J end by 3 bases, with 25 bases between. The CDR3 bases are TGCGCCAGCAGTCAATACGAGCTTTTCTCGGGCAGGGAGGTCTACGAGCAGTACTTC. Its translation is CASSQYELFSGREVYEQYF.

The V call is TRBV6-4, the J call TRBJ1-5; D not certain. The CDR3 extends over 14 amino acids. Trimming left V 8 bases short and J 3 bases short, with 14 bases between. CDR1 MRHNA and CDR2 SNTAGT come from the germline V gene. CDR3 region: CASERPHDNQPQHF. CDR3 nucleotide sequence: TGTGCCAGCGAGCGCCCCCACGACAATCAGCCCCAGCATTTT.

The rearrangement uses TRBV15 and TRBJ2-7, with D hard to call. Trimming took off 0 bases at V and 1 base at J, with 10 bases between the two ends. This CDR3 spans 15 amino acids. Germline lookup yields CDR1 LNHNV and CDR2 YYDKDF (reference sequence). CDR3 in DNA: TGTGCCACCAGCAGAGATTGGGTTTGGTCCTACGAGCAGTACTTC. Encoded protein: CATSRDWVWSYEQYF.

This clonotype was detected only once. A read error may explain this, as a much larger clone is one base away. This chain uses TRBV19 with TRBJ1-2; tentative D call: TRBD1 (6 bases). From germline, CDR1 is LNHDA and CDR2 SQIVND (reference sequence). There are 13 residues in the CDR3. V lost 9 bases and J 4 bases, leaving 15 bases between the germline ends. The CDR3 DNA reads TGTGCCAGCGGGACAAGGCGTTTCTATGGCTACACCTTC. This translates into CASGTRRFYGYTF.

CDR3 in amino acids: CASSQRQGSSGANVLTF. The DNA for the CDR3 is TGCGCCAGCAGCCAACGTCAGGGTTCCTCTGGGGCCAACGTCCTGACTTTC. This chain joins TRBV4-3 and TRBJ2-6; maybe TRBD1 (5 bases). V lost 2 bases to trimming and J lost 0 bases, with 11 bases between them. The germline V gene encodes CDR1 LGHNA and CDR2 YSLEER. This CDR3 is built from 17 residues.

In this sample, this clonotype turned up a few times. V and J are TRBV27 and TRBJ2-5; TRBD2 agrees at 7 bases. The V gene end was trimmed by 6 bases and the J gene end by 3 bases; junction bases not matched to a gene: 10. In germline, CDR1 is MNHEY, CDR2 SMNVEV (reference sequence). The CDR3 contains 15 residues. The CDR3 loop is CASRRAGWGKETQYF. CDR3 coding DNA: TGTGCCAGCAGACGAGCGGGGTGGGGGAAAGAGACCCAGTACTTC.

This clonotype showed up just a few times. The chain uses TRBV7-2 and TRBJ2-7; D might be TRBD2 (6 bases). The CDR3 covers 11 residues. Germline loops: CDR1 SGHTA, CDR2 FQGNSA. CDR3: CASGVSYEQYF. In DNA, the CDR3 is TGTGCTTCGGGAGTTTCCTACGAGCAGTACTTC.

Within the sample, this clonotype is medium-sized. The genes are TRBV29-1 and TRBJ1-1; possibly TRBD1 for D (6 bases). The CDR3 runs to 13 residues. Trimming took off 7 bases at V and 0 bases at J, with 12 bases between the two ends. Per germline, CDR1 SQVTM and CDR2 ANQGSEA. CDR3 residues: CSAATGLNTEAFF. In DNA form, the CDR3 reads TGCAGCGCAGCAACAGGGTTGAACACTGAAGCTTTCTTT.

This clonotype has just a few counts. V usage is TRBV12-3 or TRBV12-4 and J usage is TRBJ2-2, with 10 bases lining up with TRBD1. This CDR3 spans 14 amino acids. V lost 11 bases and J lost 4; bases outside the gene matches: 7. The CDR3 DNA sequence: TGTGCCGGCCGACAGGGGGCGCGCACCGGGGAGCTGTTTTTT. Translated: CAGRQGARTGELFF.

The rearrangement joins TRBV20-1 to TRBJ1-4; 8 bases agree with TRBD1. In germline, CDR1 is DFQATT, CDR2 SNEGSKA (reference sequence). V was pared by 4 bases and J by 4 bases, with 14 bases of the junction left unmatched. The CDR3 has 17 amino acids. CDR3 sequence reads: CSATGQGRKFGNEKLFF. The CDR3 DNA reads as TGCAGTGCTACAGGACAGGGACGAAAATTCGGTAATGAAAAACTGTTTTTT.

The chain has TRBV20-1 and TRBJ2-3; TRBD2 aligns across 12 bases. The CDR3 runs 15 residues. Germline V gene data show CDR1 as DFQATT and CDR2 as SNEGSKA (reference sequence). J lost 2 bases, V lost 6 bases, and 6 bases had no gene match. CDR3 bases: TGCAGTGCAGATACTAGCGGGGGGAACACAGATACGCAGTATTTT. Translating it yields CSADTSGGNTDTQYF.